The clone carrying this T cell receptor (beta chain) has a handful of counts. Deletions cut 3 bases from V and 5 bases from J, with 13 bases between. The CDR3 length is 14 residues. CDR1 is LGHDT, CDR2 YNNKEL, per germline (reference sequence). The entry originates in a study of T cells after yellow fever vaccination. TCRdb passed the 5' RACE reads through MiXCR, listing each CDR3 protein once. The sample contains roughly 250,000 distinct CDR3 sequences, about an eighth of which appear only once. The clonotype originates from a man under 40 who received the YFV17D yellow fever vaccine. The sequencing used CD4+ T cells sorted from PBMCs, collected 45 days after the yellow fever booster vaccination. The chain employs TRBV3-1 and TRBJ1-1; maybe TRBD1 (5 bases). The CDR3 spells CASSHQGPGTEAFF. CDR3 coding DNA: TGTGCCAGCAGCCATCAGGGACCGGGGACTGAAGCTTTCTTT. The entire variable domain, with the rest obtained from reference TRBV3-1 and TRBJ1-1, is as follows: DTAVSQTPKYLVTQMGNDKSIKCEQNLGHDTMYWYKQDSKKFLKIMFSYNNKELIINETVPNRFSPKSPDKAHLNLHINSLELGDSAVYFCASSHQGPGTEAFFGQGTRLTVV.